Listed here are 18 T cell receptor beta chains from one sample, sequenced in a study of blood T cell repertoires in COVID-19. The assay was immunoSEQ multiplex PCR, and TCRdb's table has in-frame clones only and misses some. The sample records around 39,000 clones, roughly 80% being singletons. Sequenced: peripheral blood. All receptors come from an elderly man with active or convalescent COVID-19.

V and J are TRBV3-1 (or the pseudogene TRBV3-2) and TRBJ2-2, with 10 bases aligning to TRBD2. The length of the CDR3 is 18 residues. Germline CDR1 and CDR2: LGHDT and YNNKEL (reference sequence). Trimming removed 4 bases from V and 5 bases from J; junction bases left unmatched: 13. CDR3 sequence (DNA): TGTGCCAGCAGCCCCGACCTAGCGGGGGCCTCGAGGACCGGGGAGCTGTTTTTT. Translating gives CASSPDLAGASRTGELFF.

The rearrangement uses TRBV11-3 and TRBJ1-6, with unresolved D. V was clipped by 6 bases and J by 8 bases, with 11 bases between them. The germline gives CDR1 SGHNT, CDR2 YENEEA. CDR3 size: 13 residues. In nucleotides, the CDR3 is TGTGCCAGCAGGCAGACACCTTATTCACCCCTCCACTTT. Protein: CASRQTPYSPLHF.

V is TRBV5-6 and J is TRBJ2-3, with D hard to call. V was pared by 4 bases and J by 8 bases, with 20 bases between. CDR1 is SGHDT and CDR2 is YYEEEE in the germline V gene. The CDR3 is 15 amino acids. The CDR3 loop reads CASSLSPSTAVTQYF. CDR3 coding DNA: TGTGCCAGCAGCCTAAGTCCCTCAACCGCGGTTACGCAGTATTTT.

The V call is TRBV10-3, the J call TRBJ2-7; D not resolved. CDR1 is ENHRY and CDR2 is SYGVKD in the germline V gene. Trimming took 0 bases from V and 2 from J, leaving 11 bases between them. This CDR3 region has 15 residues. The CDR3 DNA reads TGTGCCATCAGTGAGTCGAACGCACTCGCCTACGAGCAGTACTTC. It translates to CAISESNALAYEQYF.

The V call is TRBV5-6, the J call TRBJ2-2; 10 bases are a match to TRBD1. J was trimmed by 4 bases and V by 4 bases; bases with no gene match: 7. CDR1 SGHDT and CDR2 YYEEEE come from the germline V gene. CDR3 size: 16 residues. CDR3 loop: CASSQPGQGTTGELFF. CDR3 in DNA: TGTGCCAGCAGCCAACCGGGACAGGGGACCACCGGGGAGCTGTTTTTT.

This sequence joins TRBV15 and TRBJ2-3, with a tentative D call TRBD2 (5 bases). CDR3 size: 14 residues. The germline CDR1 and CDR2 sequences are LNHNV and YYDKDF (reference sequence). V lost 6 bases, J lost 6 bases, and 16 bases lay in between. The CDR3 sequence: CATSQRAPGDTQYF. For the CDR3, the DNA is TGTGCCACCAGTCAAAGGGCACCGGGGGATACGCAGTATTTT.

This chain connects TRBV5-6 to TRBJ2-5; TRBD1 matches 7 bases. V was pared by 4 bases and J by 5 bases, with 5 bases of the junction left unmatched. CDR1 and CDR2 (germline): SGHDT, YYEEEE. The CDR3 loop spans 13 amino acids. The DNA of the CDR3 is TGTGCCAGCAGCCCGAGGGGGCTCGAGACCCAGTACTTC. It specifies CASSPRGLETQYF.

The gene calls are TRBV10-3 and TRBJ2-5, with TRBD2 matching over 7 bases. J lost 1 base, V lost 3 bases, and 5 bases had no gene match. CDR1 and CDR2 (germline): ENHRY, SYGVKD. The length of the CDR3 is 15 residues. CDR3 sequence: CAISEGTTSQETQYF. Here the CDR3 DNA reads TGTGCCATCAGTGAAGGGACTACTTCCCAAGAGACCCAGTACTTC.

The chain joins TRBV6-2 or TRBV6-3 to TRBJ2-7, with TRBD2 matching over 11 bases. The ends lost 4 bases at V and 4 bases at J; junction bases unmatched: 21. Germline CDR1 is MNHEY and CDR2 is SVGEGT. There are 20 residues in the CDR3. The CDR3 loop reads CASSSPGQGTSGRAVYEQYF. CDR3 sequence (DNA): TGTGCCAGCAGTTCCCCGGGACAGGGTACTAGCGGGAGAGCGGTGTACGAGCAGTACTTC.

The CDR3 region is CASKGPGETQYF. DNA of the CDR3: TGTGCCAGTAAGGGCCCGGGGGAGACCCAGTACTTC. The genes are TRBV19 and TRBJ2-5, with a tentative D call TRBD2 (5 bases). V lost 7 bases and J 5 bases, leaving 11 bases between the germline ends. The CDR3 spans 12 residues. Germline V lookup: CDR1 LNHDA, CDR2 SQIVND (reference sequence).

This clone was recorded once. The genes are TRBV5-1 and TRBJ2-1, with 8 bases aligning to TRBD2. V trimming: 2 bases; J trimming: 7 bases; junction bases outside the gene matches: 5. The CDR3 is 14 amino acids. The V gene's germline CDR1 is SGHRS and CDR2 YFSETQ. The CDR3 nucleotides are TGCGCCAGCAGCTTAAGCGGGAGCTTAAATGAGCAGTTCTTC. This sequence encodes CASSLSGSLNEQFF.

J is TRBJ1-1 and V is TRBV19; TRBD1 might be the D (6 bases). CDR1 and CDR2 from the germline V gene are LNHDA and SQIVND (reference sequence). The CDR3 contains 15 residues. V gave up 1 base and J gave up 2 bases, with 11 bases separating them. The CDR3 nucleotides are TGTGCCAGTAGTATAGGTCTACAGGGTAACACTGAAGCTTTCTTT. Encoded protein: CASSIGLQGNTEAFF.

This clone was counted a few times. The rearrangement links TRBV5-1 to TRBJ1-2, with D maybe TRBD1 (5 bases). Between the trimmed V and J ends, which lost 4 bases and 4 bases, there was a span of 20 bases. CDR3 size: 16 residues. Germline V gives CDR1 SGHRS, CDR2 YFSETQ. The CDR3 reads CASSGASTGASYGYTF. The CDR3 DNA reads as TGCGCCAGCAGCGGAGCCTCGACTGGGGCGAGCTATGGCTACACCTTC.

CDR3: CASSELTPRNTIYF. The CDR3 region has the DNA TGCGCCAGCAGTGAGTTAACTCCGAGGAACACCATATATTTT. The rearrangement links TRBV10-2 to TRBJ1-3; D is uncertain. The CDR3 sequence is 14 residues long. Germline V CDR1 and CDR2: WSHSY, SAAADI. Deletions cut 1 base from V and 7 bases from J, with 11 bases between.

This chain joins TRBV11-3 and TRBJ2-7; possibly TRBD1 for D (5 bases). Germline V gene sequence: CDR1 SGHNT, CDR2 YENEEA. The CDR3 runs 14 residues. The V gene lost 4 bases and the J gene lost 3 bases, with 13 bases spanning the gap. This CDR3 is CASSSGLQDYEQYF. CDR3 bases: TGTGCCAGCAGCTCCGGGCTACAGGACTACGAGCAGTACTTC.

The V and J genes are TRBV4-1 and TRBJ2-3; 9 nucleotides agree with TRBD2. Germline-derived CDR1 and CDR2 are MGHRA and YSYEKL. The CDR3 extends over 16 amino acids. Losses at the gene ends were 1 base for V and 5 bases for J; bases not matched to a gene: 7. The CDR3 is CASSQAPSGRKDTQYF. The CDR3, as DNA: TGCGCCAGCAGCCAAGCCCCCAGCGGGAGGAAAGATACGCAGTATTTT.

This clone occurred a few times. The V gene is TRBV4-3, the J gene TRBJ1-1; 7 positions agree with TRBD1. CDR3 length: 14 residues. Germline V CDR1 and CDR2: LGHNA, YSLEER. V shed 4 bases, J shed 11 bases, and the junction held 13 bases outside the gene matches. The CDR3 bases are TGCGCCAGCAGCCCCTCGGGTTGGGGACAGAGGGCTTTCTTT. Encoded protein: CASSPSGWGQRAFF.

CDR3 DNA: TGTGCCAGCAGTCCCGGACAGGGTTCCGATGAGCAGTTCTTC. This gives the protein CASSPGQGSDEQFF. The rearrangement links TRBV27 to TRBJ2-1; TRBD1 aligns across 8 bases. Trimming removed 5 bases from V and 8 bases from J; junction bases left unmatched: 8. The CDR3 totals 14 residues. The germline V gene has CDR1 MNHEY and CDR2 SMNVEV (reference sequence).